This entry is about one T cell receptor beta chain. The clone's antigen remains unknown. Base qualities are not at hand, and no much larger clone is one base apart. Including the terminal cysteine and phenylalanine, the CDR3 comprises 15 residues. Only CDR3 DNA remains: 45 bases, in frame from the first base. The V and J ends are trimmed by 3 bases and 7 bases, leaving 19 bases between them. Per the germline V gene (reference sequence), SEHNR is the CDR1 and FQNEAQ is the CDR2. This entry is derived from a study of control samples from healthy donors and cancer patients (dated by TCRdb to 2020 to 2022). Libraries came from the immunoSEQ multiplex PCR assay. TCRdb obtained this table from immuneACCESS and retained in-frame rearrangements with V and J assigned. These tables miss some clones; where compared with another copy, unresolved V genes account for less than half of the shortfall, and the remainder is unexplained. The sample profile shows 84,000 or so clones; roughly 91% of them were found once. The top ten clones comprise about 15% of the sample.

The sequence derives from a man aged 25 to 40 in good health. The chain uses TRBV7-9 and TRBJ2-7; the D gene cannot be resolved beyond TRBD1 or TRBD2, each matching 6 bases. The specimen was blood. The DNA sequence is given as TGTGCCAGCAGCTTGTACCTGGGGGGCTCCGGGGAGCAGTACTTC. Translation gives CASSLYLGGSGEQYF.